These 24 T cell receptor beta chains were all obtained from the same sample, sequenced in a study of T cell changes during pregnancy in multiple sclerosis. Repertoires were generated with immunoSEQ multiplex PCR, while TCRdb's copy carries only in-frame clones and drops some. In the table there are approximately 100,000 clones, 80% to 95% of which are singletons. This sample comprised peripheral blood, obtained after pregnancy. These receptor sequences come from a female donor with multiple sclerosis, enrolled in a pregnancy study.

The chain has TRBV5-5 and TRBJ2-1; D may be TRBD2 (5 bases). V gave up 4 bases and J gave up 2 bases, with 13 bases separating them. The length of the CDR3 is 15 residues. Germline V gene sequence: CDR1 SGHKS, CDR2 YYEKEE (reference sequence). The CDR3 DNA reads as TGTGCCAGCAGCCCGAGGGAGAAAACCTACAATGAGCAGTTCTTC. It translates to CASSPREKTYNEQFF.

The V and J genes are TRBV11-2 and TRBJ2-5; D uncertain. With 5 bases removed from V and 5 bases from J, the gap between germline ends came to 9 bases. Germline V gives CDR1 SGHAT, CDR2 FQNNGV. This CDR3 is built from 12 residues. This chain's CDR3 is CASSPPVETQYF. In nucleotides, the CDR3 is TGTGCCAGCAGCCCACCGGTGGAGACCCAGTACTTC.

In DNA form, the CDR3 reads TGTGCCAGCAGTGAACGTCACCGGAGCTCCTACAATGAGCAGTTCTTC. Encoded protein: CASSERHRSSYNEQFF. The V gene is TRBV6-1, the J gene TRBJ2-1; D is unresolved. From germline, CDR1 is MNHNS and CDR2 SASEGT. The V end lost 2 bases, the J end lost 0 bases, and 11 bases lay between the germline ends. The CDR3 sequence is 16 residues long.

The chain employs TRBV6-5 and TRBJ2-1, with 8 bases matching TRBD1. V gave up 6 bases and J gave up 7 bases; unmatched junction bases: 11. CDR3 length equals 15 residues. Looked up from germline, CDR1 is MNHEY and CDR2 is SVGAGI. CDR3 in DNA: TGTGCCAGCAGCCTTCTGGACAGGGCTCGGAATGAGCAGTTCTTC. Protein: CASSLLDRARNEQFF.

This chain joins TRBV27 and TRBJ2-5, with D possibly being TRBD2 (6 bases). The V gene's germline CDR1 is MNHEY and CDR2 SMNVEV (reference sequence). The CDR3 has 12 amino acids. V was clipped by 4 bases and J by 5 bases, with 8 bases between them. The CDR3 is CASSSSEETQYF. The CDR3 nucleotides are TGTGCCAGCAGTTCTAGCGAGGAGACCCAGTACTTC.

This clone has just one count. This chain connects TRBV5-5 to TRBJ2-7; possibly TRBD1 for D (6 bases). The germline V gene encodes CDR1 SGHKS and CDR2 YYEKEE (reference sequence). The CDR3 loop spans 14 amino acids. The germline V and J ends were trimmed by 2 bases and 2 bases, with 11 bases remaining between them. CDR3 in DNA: TGTGCCAGCAGCTTAGCTGGGACACCCTACGAGCAGTACTTC. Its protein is CASSLAGTPYEQYF.

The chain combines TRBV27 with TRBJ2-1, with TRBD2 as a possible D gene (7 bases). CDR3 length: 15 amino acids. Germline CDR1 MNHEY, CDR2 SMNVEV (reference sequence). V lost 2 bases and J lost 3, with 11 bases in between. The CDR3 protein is CASSLGGGFYNEQFF. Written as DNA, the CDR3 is TGTGCCAGCAGTTTAGGCGGGGGCTTCTACAATGAGCAGTTCTTC.

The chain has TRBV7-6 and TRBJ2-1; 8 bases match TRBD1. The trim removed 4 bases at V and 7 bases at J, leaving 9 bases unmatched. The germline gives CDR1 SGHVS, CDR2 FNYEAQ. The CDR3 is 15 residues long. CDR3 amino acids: CASSSRQGLRNEQFF. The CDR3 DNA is TGTGCCAGCAGCTCCCGACAGGGGCTAAGGAATGAGCAGTTCTTC. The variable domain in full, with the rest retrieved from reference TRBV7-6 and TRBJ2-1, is GAGVSQSPRYKVTKRGQDVALRCDPISGHVSLYWYRQALGQGPEFLTYFNYEAQQDKSGLPNDRFSAERPEGSISTLTIQRTEQRDSAMYRCASSSRQGLRNEQFFGPGTRLTVL.

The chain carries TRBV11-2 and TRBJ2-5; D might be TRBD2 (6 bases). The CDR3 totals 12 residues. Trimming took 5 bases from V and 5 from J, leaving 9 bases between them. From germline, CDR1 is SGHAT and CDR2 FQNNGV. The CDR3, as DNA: TGTGCCAGCAGCAACAGCGGGGAGACCCAGTACTTC. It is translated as CASSNSGETQYF.

The chain's CDR3 is CATSSGTSGPDTQYF. In nucleotides, the CDR3 is TGTGCCACCAGCAGCGGGACTAGCGGACCAGATACGCAGTATTTT. J is TRBJ2-3 and V is TRBV15; 11 positions match TRBD2. V was clipped by 3 bases and J by 4 bases; unmatched bases: 3. The CDR3 runs to 15 residues. The germline V gene encodes CDR1 LNHNV and CDR2 YYDKDF (reference sequence). Full variable domain (missing parts from reference TRBV15 and TRBJ2-3): DAMVIQNPRYQVTQFGKPVTLSCSQTLNHNVMYWYQQKSSQAPKLLFHYYDKDFNNEADTPDNFQSRRPNTSFCFLDIRSPGLGDTAMYLCATSSGTSGPDTQYFGPGTRLTVL.

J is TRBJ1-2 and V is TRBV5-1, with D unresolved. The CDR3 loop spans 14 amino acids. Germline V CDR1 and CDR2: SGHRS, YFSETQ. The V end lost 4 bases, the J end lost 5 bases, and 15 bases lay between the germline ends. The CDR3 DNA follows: TGCGCCAGCAGCCAAAACCCCGGCGGGTATGGCTACACCTTC. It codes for CASSQNPGGYGYTF.

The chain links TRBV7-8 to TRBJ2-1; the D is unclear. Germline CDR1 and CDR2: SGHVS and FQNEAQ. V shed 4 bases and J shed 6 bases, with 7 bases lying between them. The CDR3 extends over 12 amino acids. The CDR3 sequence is CASSWLSNEQFF. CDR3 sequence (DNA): TGTGCCAGCAGCTGGCTTTCCAATGAGCAGTTCTTC.

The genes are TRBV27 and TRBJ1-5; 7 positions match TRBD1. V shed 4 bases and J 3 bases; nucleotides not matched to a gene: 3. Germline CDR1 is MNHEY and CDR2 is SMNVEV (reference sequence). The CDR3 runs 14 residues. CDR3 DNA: TGTGCCAGCAGTTGGGGACAGTACAATCAGCCCCAGCATTTT. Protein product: CASSWGQYNQPQHF.

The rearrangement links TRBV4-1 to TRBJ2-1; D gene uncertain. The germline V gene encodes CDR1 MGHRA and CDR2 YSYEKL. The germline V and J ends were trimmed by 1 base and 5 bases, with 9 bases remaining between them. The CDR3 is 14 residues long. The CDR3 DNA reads TGCGCCAGCAGCCAAGGCGGTCTCCACAATGAGCAGTTCTTC. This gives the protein CASSQGGLHNEQFF.

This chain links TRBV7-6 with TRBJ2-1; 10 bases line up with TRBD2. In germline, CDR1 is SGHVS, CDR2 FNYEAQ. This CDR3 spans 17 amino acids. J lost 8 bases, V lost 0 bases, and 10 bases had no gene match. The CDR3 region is CASSLAPLAGAGDEQFF. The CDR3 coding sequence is TGTGCCAGCAGCTTAGCCCCTCTAGCGGGGGCCGGGGATGAGCAGTTCTTC. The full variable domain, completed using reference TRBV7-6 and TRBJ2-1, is GAGVSQSPRYKVTKRGQDVALRCDPISGHVSLYWYRQALGQGPEFLTYFNYEAQQDKSGLPNDRFSAERPEGSISTLTIQRTEQRDSAMYRCASSLAPLAGAGDEQFFGPGTRLTVL.

CDR3 in DNA: TGTGCCAGCAGTGATTGGCCTCAGGGAGGTGGCTACACCTTC. Translation gives CASSDWPQGGGYTF. J is TRBJ1-2 and V is TRBV25-1, with D perhaps TRBD1 (5 bases). The CDR3 is made up of 14 amino acids. The germline V gene encodes CDR1 MGHDK and CDR2 SYGVNS. Trimming took off 3 bases at V and 7 bases at J, with 15 bases between the two ends.

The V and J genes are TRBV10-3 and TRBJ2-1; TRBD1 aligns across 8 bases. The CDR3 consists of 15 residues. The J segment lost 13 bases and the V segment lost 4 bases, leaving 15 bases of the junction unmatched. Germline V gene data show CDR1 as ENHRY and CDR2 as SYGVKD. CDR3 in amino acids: CAISGWGRGQWIQFF. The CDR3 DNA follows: TGTGCCATCAGTGGGTGGGGCAGGGGGCAATGGATACAGTTCTTC.

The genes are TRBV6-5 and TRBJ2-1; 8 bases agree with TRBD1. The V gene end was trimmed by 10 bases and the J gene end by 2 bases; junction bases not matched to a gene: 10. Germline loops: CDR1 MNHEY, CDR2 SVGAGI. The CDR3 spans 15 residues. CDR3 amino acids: CATTAGTGPYNEQFF. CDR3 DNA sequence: TGTGCCACCACCGCCGGGACAGGACCCTACAATGAGCAGTTCTTC.

The CDR3 loop is CASSPAGRRGNEQFF. Here the CDR3 DNA reads TGTGCCAGCAGCCCTGCGGGGAGGCGCGGGAATGAGCAGTTCTTC. This sequence joins TRBV7-2 and TRBJ2-1; tentatively, D is TRBD2 (6 bases). V was cut by 5 bases and J by 7 bases, with 18 bases left in between. Germline V lookup: CDR1 SGHTA, CDR2 FQGNSA. The CDR3 covers 15 residues. The full variable domain, in which reference TRBV7-2 and TRBJ2-1 provide the parts outside the CDR3, is GAGVSQSPSNKVTEKGKDVELRCDPISGHTALYWYRQSLGQGLEFLIYFQGNSAPDKSGLPSDRFSAERTGGSVSTLTIQRTQQEDSAVYLCASSPAGRRGNEQFFGPGTRLTVL.

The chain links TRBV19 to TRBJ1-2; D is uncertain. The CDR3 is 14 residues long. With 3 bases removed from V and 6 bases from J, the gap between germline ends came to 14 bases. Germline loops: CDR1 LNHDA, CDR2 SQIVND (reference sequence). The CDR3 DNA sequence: TGTGCCAGTAGTATCCTTTCGTATCGGGATGGCTACACCTTC. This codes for CASSILSYRDGYTF.

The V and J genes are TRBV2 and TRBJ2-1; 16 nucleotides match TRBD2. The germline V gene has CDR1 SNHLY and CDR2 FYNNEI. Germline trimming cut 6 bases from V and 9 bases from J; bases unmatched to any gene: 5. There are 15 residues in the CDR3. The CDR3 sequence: CASRAGTSGGAEQFF. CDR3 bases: TGTGCCAGCAGGGCCGGGACTAGCGGGGGGGCTGAGCAGTTCTTC.

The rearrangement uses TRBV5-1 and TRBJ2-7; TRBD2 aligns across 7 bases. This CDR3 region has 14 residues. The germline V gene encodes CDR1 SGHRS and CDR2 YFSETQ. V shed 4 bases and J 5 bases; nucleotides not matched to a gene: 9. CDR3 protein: CASSRGGPSDEQYF. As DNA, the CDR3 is TGCGCCAGCAGCAGGGGAGGGCCTTCGGACGAGCAGTACTTC.

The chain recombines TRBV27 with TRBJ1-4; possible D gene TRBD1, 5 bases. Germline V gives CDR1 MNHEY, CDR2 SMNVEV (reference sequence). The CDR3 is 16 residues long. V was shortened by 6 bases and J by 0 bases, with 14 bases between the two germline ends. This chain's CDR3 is CASSYIGATTNEKLFF. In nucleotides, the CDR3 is TGTGCCAGCAGCTATATAGGGGCAACAACTAATGAAAAACTGTTTTTT.

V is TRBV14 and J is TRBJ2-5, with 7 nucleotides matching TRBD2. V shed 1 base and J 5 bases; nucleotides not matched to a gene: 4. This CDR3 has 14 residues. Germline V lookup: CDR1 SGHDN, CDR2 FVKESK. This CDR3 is CASSQGLAHETQYF. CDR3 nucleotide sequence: TGTGCCAGCAGCCAAGGACTAGCCCATGAGACCCAGTACTTC.